This T cell receptor (beta chain) emerged from a study of T-cell reconstitution after alpha-beta-depleted transplantation in children. Molecular barcoding with unique molecular identifiers was used for the TCRbeta library. TCRdb redid the calling of the PCR reads with MiXCR, one entry per CDR3 protein. The repertoire includes hundreds of thousands of distinct CDR3 sequences, approximately 17% of them detected once, and about 1.1% sits in the top ten. V was cut by 1 base and J by 9 bases, with 16 bases left in between. From germline, CDR1 is LNHNV and CDR2 YYDKDF (reference sequence). This CDR3 spans 15 amino acids. This clonotype was observed a handful of times.

The rearrangement links TRBV15 to TRBJ2-1; D is possibly TRBD2 (7 bases). Sequencing used PBMCs from the stem cell graft donor, obtained from the stem cell graft. This sequence was found in a human donor who donated a stem cell graft to a child with acute myeloid leukemia. In nucleotides, the CDR3 is TGTGCCACCAGCAGAGCGGGGGGCTTGGCTAGTGAGCAGTTCTTC. It codes for CATSRAGGLASEQFF.